The following is a T cell receptor (beta chain) sequence with its context. These data come from a study of T cell changes during pregnancy in multiple sclerosis. Method: immunoSEQ multiplex PCR; TCRdb's copy keeps in-frame clones and lacks some. This table holds more than 55,000 clones, about 94% found once. Sequencing was performed on CD8+ T cells from peripheral blood mononuclear cells, taken after pregnancy. This sequence originates from a female donor with multiple sclerosis, enrolled in a pregnancy study.

CDR3 bases: TGTGCCAGTAGTCTCATGTCCGGGGAAAATCAGCCCCAGCATTTT. Translation gives CASSLMSGENQPQHF. V usage is TRBV19 and J usage is TRBJ1-5; D is ambiguous. Trimming took 5 bases from V and 4 from J, leaving 15 bases between them. The germline V gene encodes CDR1 LNHDA and CDR2 SQIVND (reference sequence). The CDR3 runs 15 residues.